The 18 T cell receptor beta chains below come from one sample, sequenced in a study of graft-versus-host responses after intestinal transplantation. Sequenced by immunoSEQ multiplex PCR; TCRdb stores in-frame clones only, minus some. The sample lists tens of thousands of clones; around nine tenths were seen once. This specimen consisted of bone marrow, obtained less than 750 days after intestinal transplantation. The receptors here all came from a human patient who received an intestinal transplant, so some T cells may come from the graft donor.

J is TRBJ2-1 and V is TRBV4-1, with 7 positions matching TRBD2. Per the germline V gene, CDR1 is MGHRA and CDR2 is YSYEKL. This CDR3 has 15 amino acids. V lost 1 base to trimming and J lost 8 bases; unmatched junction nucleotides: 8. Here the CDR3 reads CASSQVGGRGDEQFF. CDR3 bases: TGCGCCAGCAGCCAAGTTGGCGGGAGAGGCGATGAGCAGTTCTTC.

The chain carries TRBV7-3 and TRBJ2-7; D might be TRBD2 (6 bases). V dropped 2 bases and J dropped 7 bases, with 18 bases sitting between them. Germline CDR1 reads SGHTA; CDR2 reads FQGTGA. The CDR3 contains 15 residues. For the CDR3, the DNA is TGTGCCAGCAGCTTAGACCGGGACTCCTTCGGGGAGCAGTACTTC. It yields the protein CASSLDRDSFGEQYF. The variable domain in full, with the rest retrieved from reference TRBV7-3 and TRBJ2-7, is GAGVSQTPSNKVTEKGKYVELRCDPISGHTALYWYRQSLGQGPEFLIYFQGTGAADDSGLPNDRFFAVRPEGSVSTLKIQRTERGDSAVYLCASSLDRDSFGEQYFGPGTRLTVT.

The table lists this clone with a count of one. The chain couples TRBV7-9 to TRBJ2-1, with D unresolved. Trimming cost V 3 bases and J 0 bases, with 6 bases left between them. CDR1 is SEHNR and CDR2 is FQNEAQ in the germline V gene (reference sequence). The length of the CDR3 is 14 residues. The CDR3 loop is CASSFSSSYNEQFF. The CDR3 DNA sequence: TGTGCCAGCAGCTTTTCTAGCTCCTACAATGAGCAGTTCTTC.

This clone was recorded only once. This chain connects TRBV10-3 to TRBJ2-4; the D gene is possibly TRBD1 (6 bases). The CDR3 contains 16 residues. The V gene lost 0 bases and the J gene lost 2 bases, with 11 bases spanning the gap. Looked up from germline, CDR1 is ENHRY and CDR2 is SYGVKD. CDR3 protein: CAISESDGQTKNIQYF. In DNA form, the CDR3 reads TGTGCCATCAGTGAGTCGGATGGACAGACCAAAAACATTCAGTACTTC.

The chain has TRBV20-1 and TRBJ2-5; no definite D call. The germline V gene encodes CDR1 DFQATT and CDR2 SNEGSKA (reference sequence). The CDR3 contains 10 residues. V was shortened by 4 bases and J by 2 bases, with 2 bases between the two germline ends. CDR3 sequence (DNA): TGCAGTGCTACACAAGAGACCCAGTACTTC. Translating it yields CSATQETQYF.

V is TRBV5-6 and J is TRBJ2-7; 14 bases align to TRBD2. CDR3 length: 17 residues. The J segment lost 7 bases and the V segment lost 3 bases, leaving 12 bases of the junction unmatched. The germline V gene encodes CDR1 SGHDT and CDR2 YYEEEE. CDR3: CASSSDWTSGRTGEQYF. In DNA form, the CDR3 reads TGTGCCAGCAGCTCCGATTGGACTAGCGGGAGGACAGGGGAGCAGTACTTC.

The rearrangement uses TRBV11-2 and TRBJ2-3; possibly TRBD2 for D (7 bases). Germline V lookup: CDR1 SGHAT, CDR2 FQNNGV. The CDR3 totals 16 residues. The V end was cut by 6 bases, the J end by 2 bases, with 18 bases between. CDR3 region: CASSWGGGGLTDTQYF. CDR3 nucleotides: TGTGCCAGCAGTTGGGGAGGGGGAGGGCTCACAGATACGCAGTATTTT.

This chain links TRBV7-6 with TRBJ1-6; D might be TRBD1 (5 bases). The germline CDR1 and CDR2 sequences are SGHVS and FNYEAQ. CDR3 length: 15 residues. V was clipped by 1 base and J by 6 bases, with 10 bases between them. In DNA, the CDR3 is TGTGCCAGCAGCTTAGAGGTCAGGGCTAATTCACCCCTCCACTTT. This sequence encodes CASSLEVRANSPLHF.

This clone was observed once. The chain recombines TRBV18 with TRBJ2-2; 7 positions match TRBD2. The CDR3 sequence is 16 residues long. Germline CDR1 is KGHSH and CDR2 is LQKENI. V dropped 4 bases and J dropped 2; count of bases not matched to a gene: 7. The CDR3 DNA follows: TGTGCCAGCTCACGAGAGACTAGCCCCAACACCGGGGAGCTGTTTTTT. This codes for CASSRETSPNTGELFF.

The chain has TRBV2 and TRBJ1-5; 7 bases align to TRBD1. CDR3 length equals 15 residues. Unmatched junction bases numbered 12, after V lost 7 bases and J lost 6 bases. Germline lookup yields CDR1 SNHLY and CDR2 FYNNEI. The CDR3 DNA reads TGTGCCAGCACTGGGACAGAACCTTACACTCAGCCCCAGCATTTT. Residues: CASTGTEPYTQPQHF.

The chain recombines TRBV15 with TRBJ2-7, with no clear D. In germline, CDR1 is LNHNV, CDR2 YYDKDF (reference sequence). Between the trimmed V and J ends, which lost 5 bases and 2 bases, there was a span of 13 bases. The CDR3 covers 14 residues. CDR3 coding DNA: TGTGCCACCAGCGATAACCAAGGAGCCTACGAGCAGTACTTC. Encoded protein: CATSDNQGAYEQYF.

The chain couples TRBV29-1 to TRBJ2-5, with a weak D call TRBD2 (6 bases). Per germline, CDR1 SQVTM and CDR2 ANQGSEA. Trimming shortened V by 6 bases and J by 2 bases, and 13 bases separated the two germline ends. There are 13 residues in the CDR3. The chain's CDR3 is CSVLGGLQETQYF. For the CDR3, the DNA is TGCAGCGTCCTCGGGGGACTGCAAGAGACCCAGTACTTC.

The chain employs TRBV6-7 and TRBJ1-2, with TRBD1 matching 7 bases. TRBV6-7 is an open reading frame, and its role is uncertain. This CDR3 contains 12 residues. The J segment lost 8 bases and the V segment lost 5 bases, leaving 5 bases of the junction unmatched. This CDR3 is CASSDRAGGYTF. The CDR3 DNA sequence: TGTGCCAGCAGTGACAGGGCAGGCGGCTACACCTTC.

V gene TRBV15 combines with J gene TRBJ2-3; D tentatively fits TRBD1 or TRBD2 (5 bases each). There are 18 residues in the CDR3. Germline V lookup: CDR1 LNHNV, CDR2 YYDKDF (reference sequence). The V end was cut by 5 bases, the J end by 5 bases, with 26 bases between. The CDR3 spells CATSAQHTGTSLKDTQYF. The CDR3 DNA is TGTGCCACCAGCGCCCAACATACCGGGACCTCGTTGAAAGATACGCAGTATTTT.

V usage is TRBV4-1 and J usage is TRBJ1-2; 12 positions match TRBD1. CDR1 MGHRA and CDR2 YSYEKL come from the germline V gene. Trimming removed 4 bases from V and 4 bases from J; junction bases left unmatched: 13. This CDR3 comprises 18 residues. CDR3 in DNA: TGCGCCAGCAGCCGACTACCGGGACAGGGGGCGCGGAGCTATGGCTACACCTTC. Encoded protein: CASSRLPGQGARSYGYTF.

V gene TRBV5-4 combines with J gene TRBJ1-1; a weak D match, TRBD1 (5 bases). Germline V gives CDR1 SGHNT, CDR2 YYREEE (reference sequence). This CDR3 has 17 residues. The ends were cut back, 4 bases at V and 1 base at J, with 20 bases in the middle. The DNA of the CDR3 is TGTGCCAGCAGCAGCCGATCAGGGAACGCTTGGAACACTGAAGCTTTCTTT. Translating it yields CASSSRSGNAWNTEAFF.

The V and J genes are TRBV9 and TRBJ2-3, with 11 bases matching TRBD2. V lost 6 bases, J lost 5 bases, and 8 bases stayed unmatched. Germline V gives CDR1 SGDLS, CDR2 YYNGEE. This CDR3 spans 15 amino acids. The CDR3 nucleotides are TGTGCCAGCACACTAGCGGGAGAGGGGGTAGATACGCAGTATTTT. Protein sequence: CASTLAGEGVDTQYF.

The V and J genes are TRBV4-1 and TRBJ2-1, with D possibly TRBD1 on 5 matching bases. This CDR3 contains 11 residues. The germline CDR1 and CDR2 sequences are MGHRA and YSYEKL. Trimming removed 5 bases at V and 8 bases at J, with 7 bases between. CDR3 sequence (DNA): TGCGCCAGCAGCGAAGGGGATGAGCAGTTCTTC. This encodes CASSEGDEQFF.